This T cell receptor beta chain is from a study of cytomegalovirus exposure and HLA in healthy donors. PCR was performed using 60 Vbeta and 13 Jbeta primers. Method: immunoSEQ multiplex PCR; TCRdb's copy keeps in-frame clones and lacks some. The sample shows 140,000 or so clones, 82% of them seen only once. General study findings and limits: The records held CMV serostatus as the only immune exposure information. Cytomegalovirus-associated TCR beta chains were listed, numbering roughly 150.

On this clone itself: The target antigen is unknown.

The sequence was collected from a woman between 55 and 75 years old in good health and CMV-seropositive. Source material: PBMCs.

This chain's CDR3 is CASSAKRPDGANTGELFF. CDR3 DNA sequence: TGTGCCAGCTCAGCCAAGAGACCCGATGGGGCCAACACCGGGGAGCTGTTTTTT. The rearrangement uses TRBV18 and TRBJ2-2; D perhaps matches TRBD1 (5 bases). Trimming removed 5 bases at V and 2 bases at J, with 21 bases between. Germline V lookup: CDR1 KGHSH, CDR2 LQKENI. The CDR3 runs to 18 residues.